The present entry profiles one TCR beta chain with its context. The authors prepared the TCRbeta library with unique molecular identifiers. Each CDR3 protein is one row after TCRdb ran MiXCR on the PCR reads. The sample holds approximately 520,000 distinct CDR3 sequences, 32% seen once. This CDR3 contains 14 residues. Looked up from germline, CDR1 is SQVTM and CDR2 is ANQGSEA. The record originates from a study of T-cell reconstitution after alpha-beta-depleted transplantation in children. The source material was PBMCs from the stem cell graft donor, sampled from the stem cell graft. The receptor was isolated from a human donor who donated a stem cell graft to a child with aplastic anemia. The J gene is TRBJ1-1, the V gene TRBV29-1; D remains ambiguous. The CDR3 spells CSPYLGTTNTEAFF. For the CDR3, the DNA is TGCAGTCCCTACTTGGGCACCACCAACACTGAAGCTTTCTTT.